The T cell receptor (beta chain) described here comes from a study of cytomegalovirus exposure and HLA in healthy donors. Study conclusions and caveats: TCR beta chains numbering more than 150 were designated cytomegalovirus-associated. Three chains tied to CMV proved CMV antigen-specific in vitro. As was reported, the classifier diagnosed cytomegalovirus status with high specificity and sensitivity.

Clones were sequenced by immunoSEQ multiplex PCR, and TCRdb holds only the in-frame ones, with some missing. This sample yields a few hundred thousand clones, of which over 80% are seen a single time; roughly 1% belongs to the top ten. This clone appeared a few times. The target antigen is unknown. Germline values: CDR1 GTSNPN, CDR2 SVGIG (reference sequence). Trimming removed 5 bases from V and 5 bases from J; junction bases left unmatched: 4. The CDR3 totals 12 residues. This chain uses TRBV30 with TRBJ1-2; TRBD1 aligns across 8 bases. Sample: PBMCs. This TCR was sampled from a woman aged 18-29 years in good health and CMV-seronegative. The CDR3 loop is CAWLDREYGYTF. As DNA, the CDR3 is TGTGCCTGGTTGGACAGGGAATATGGCTACACCTTC.